The 5 T cell receptor beta chains given below trace back to one sample, sequenced in a study of shared clonotypes between healthy human individuals. Clones were read by immunoSEQ multiplex PCR, and TCRdb kept only the in-frame ones, dropping some. Of some 2.3 million clones in the sample, 80% to 95% are singletons; the top ten hold around 0.4%. The material sequenced was naive CD4+ T cells from PBMCs. Indicated subset: CD45RA+ positively selected. Source of these receptors: a man aged 18 to 29 in good health. Some clones in this sample may be carry-over from other donors' samples.

The rearrangement links TRBV6-5 to TRBJ1-2; no firm D call. The V gene lost 2 bases and the J gene lost 8 bases, with 18 bases spanning the gap. Germline V gene lookup returns CDR1 MNHEY and CDR2 SVGAGI. The CDR3 contains 15 residues. The CDR3 spells CASSYVGPSINGYTF. Written as DNA, the CDR3 is TGTGCCAGCAGTTACGTGGGCCCAAGTATAAACGGCTACACCTTC.

The chain recombines TRBV18 with TRBJ1-3; D is uncertain. The CDR3 runs to 16 residues. CDR1 KGHSH and CDR2 LQKENI come from the germline V gene. V shed 0 bases and J shed 0 bases, with 9 bases lying between them. As DNA, the CDR3 is TGTGCCAGCTCACCACCAGTAAGGGTCTCTGGAAACACCATATATTTT. This sequence encodes CASSPPVRVSGNTIYF.

The chain couples TRBV7-2 to TRBJ2-3, with 7 nucleotides matching TRBD2. Germline V gene data show CDR1 as SGHTA and CDR2 as FQGNSA. V lost 5 bases to trimming and J lost 0 bases; unmatched junction nucleotides: 5. CDR3 size: 15 residues. The DNA of the CDR3 is TGTGCCAGCAGCCGGAGCGGGACTAGCACAGATACGCAGTATTTT. Its protein is CASSRSGTSTDTQYF.

The gene calls are TRBV10-3 and TRBJ2-1; D is perhaps TRBD2 (6 bases). V gave up 4 bases and J gave up 7 bases, with 26 bases separating them. CDR1 and CDR2 (germline): ENHRY, SYGVKD. This CDR3 comprises 18 residues. In DNA form, the CDR3 reads TGTGCCATCAGTGTAGGTGACACTAGCAAGCCGTCGGTTAATGAGCAGTTCTTC. Translation gives CAISVGDTSKPSVNEQFF.

The CDR3, as DNA: TGTGCCAGCAGCTTAATGGCCCTAGCGGGGTTATACGAGCAGTACTTC. This translates into CASSLMALAGLYEQYF. The chain is built from TRBV7-3 and TRBJ2-7; 9 bases align to TRBD2. This CDR3 is built from 16 residues. The J segment lost 4 bases and the V segment lost 1 base, leaving 8 bases of the junction unmatched. Germline CDR1 and CDR2: SGHTA and FQGTGA. Full variable domain (rest looked up from reference TRBV7-3 and TRBJ2-7): GAGVSQTPSNKVTEKGKYVELRCDPISGHTALYWYRQSLGQGPEFLIYFQGTGAADDSGLPNDRFFAVRPEGSVSTLKIQRTERGDSAVYLCASSLMALAGLYEQYFGPGTRLTVT.